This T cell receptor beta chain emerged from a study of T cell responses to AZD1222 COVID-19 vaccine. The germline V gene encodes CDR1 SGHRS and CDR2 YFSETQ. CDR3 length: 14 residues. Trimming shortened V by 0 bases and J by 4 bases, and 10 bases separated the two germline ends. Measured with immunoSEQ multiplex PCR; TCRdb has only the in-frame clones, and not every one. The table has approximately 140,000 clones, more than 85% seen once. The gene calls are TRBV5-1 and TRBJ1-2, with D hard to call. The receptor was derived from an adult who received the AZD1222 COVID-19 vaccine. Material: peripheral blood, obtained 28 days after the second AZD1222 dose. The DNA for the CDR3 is TGCGCCAGCAGCTTGGATGGGGAACTCTATGGCTACACCTTC. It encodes CASSLDGELYGYTF.